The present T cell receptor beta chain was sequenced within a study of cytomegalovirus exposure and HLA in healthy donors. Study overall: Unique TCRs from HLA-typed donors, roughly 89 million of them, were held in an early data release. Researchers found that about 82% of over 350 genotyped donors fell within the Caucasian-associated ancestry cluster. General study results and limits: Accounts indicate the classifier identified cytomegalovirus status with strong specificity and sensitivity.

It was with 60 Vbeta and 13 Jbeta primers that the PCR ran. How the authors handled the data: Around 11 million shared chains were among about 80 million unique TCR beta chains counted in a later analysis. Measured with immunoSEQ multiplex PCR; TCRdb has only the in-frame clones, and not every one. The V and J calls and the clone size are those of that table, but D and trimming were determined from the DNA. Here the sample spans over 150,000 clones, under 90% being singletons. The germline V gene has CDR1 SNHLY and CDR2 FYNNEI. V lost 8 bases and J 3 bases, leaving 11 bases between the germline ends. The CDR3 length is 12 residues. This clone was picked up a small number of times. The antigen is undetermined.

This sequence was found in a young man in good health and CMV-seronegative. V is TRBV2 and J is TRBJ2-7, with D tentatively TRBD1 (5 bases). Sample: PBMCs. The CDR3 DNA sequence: TGTGCCAGCGGGGCTTTGGGCTACGAGCAGTACTTC. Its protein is CASGALGYEQYF.